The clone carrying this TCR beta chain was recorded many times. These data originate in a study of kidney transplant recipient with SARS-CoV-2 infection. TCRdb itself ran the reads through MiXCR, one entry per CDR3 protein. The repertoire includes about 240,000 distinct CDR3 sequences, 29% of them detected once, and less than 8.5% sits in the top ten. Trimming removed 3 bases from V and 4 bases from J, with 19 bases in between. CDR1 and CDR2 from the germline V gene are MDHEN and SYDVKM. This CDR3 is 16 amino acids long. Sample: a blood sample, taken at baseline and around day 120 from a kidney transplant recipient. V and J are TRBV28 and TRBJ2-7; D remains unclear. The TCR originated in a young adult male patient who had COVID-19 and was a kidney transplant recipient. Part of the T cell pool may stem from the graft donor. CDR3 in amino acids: CASSFLSVEHLYEQYF. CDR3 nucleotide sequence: TGTGCCAGCAGTTTTTTATCGGTCGAGCACCTATACGAGCAGTACTTC.